Below are 11 T cell receptor beta chains sequenced from a single sample in a study of cytomegalovirus exposure and HLA in healthy donors (dated by TCRdb to the late 2010s). Library method: the immunoSEQ multiplex PCR assay. A mixture of 60 forward primers for TCR Vbeta segments and 13 reverse primers for TCR Jbeta segments was used in the multiplex PCR. TCRdb mirrors the immuneACCESS table, restricted to in-frame sequences. Some clones are absent from its copies; in checked studies, under half trace to an unresolved V gene, and the reason for the others is unknown. The sample includes around 100,000 clones, with around three quarters observed a single time. Around 7% of the sample is taken by the ten largest. Sequencing input: PBMCs. The receptor set was obtained from a man aged 30 to 39 in good health and CMV-seronegative.

The chain joins TRBV21-1 to TRBJ2-3; the table calls TRBD1, which could not be checked here. TRBV21-1 represents a pseudogene. This CDR3 contains 14 residues. This chain's CDR3 is CASSEQGRHNTQYF. CDR3 nucleotides: TGTGCCAGCAGCGAACAGGGGAGGCACAATACGCAGTATTTT.

This clone was seen just once. At one end, the junction sequence differs from germline, possibly due to a read error. The chain has TRBV9 and TRBJ1-2, with TRBD1 identical over 7 bases. Per the germline V gene, CDR1 is SGDLS and CDR2 is YYNGEE. This CDR3 contains 10 residues. CDR3 sequence: CASSEGAGSF. CDR3 coding DNA: TGTGCCAGCAGCGAGGGGGCCGGGAGCTTC.

This chain uses TRBV19 with TRBJ1-5; D ambiguous. The CDR3 loop spans 12 amino acids. V dropped 5 bases and J dropped 1 base, with 3 bases sitting between them. Germline V gene lookup returns CDR1 LNHDA and CDR2 SQIVND (reference sequence). The CDR3 reads CASSLSNQPQHF. CDR3 DNA: TGTGCCAGTAGTTTAAGCAATCAGCCCCAGCATTTT. Full variable domain (missing parts from reference TRBV19 and TRBJ1-5): DGGITQSPKYLFRKEGQNVTLSCEQNLNHDAMYWYRQDPGQGLRLIYYSQIVNDFQKGDIAEGYSVSREKKESFPLTVTSAQKNPTAFYLCASSLSNQPQHFGDGTRLSIL.

This chain joins TRBV5-4 and TRBJ1-1; 7 positions match TRBD1. The ends lost 0 bases at V and 0 bases at J; junction bases unmatched: 8. Germline CDR1 reads SGHNT; CDR2 reads YYREEE (reference sequence). The CDR3 has 17 amino acids. The CDR3 DNA sequence: TGTGCCAGCAGCTTGGATCGGTCAGGGGGGATGAACACTGAAGCTTTCTTT. This codes for CASSLDRSGGMNTEAFF.

The rearrangement links TRBV13 to TRBJ2-1, with D possibly TRBD1 on 5 matching bases. The CDR3 contains 16 residues. V was cut by 0 bases and J by 5 bases, with 14 bases left in between. Germline-derived CDR1 and CDR2 are PRHDT and FYEKMQ (reference sequence). DNA of the CDR3: TGTGCCAGCAGCTTAGGGGGGCTTCGCCTCCACAATGAGCAGTTCTTC. Amino acid sequence: CASSLGGLRLHNEQFF. The variable domain in full, with the rest retrieved from reference TRBV13 and TRBJ2-1, is AAGVIQSPRHLIKEKRETATLKCYPIPRHDTVYWYQQGPGQDPQFLISFYEKMQSDKGSIPDRFSAQQFSDYHSELNMSSLELGDSALYFCASSLGGLRLHNEQFFGPGTRLTVL.

The J gene is TRBJ2-5, the V gene TRBV9, with 9 bases lining up with TRBD2. CDR1 and CDR2 (germline): SGDLS, YYNGEE. Trimming at V came to 4 bases and at J to 5 bases, leaving 12 bases not matched to a gene. The CDR3 has 16 residues. In nucleotides, the CDR3 is TGTGCCAGCAGCTCCCTCCCGGGGGCGGGGGGGGAGACCCAGTACTTC. This gives the protein CASSSLPGAGGETQYF. Using reference TRBV9 and TRBJ2-5 for the parts outside the CDR3, the full variable domain is DSGVTQTPKHLITATGQRVTLRCSPRSGDLSVYWYQQSLDQGLQFLIQYYNGEERAKGNILERFSAQQFPDLHSELNLSSLELGDSALYFCASSSLPGAGGETQYFGPGTRLLVL.

The chain has TRBV6-5 and TRBJ1-2, with unresolved D. Germline lookup yields CDR1 MNHEY and CDR2 SVGAGI. This CDR3 region has 12 residues. V shed 7 bases and J shed 7 bases, with 13 bases lying between them. CDR3 nucleotides: TGTGCCAGCACCCCAGTCCGGGGTGGCTACACCTTC. Residues: CASTPVRGGYTF.

V gene TRBV5-4 combines with J gene TRBJ1-6; 8 nucleotides line up with TRBD1. The CDR3 is made up of 17 amino acids. The germline CDR1 and CDR2 sequences are SGHNT and YYREEE (reference sequence). J gave up 6 bases and V 3 bases, and 11 bases lay outside the gene matches. The CDR3 loop reads CASSSALQGGFNSPLHF. CDR3 nucleotides: TGTGCCAGCAGCTCAGCATTACAGGGGGGATTTAATTCACCCCTCCACTTT.

The chain joins TRBV7-8 to TRBJ2-3; 15 bases line up with TRBD2. Germline V lookup: CDR1 SGHVS, CDR2 FQNEAQ. V dropped 5 bases and J dropped 1; count of bases not matched to a gene: 10. The CDR3 extends over 19 amino acids. As DNA, the CDR3 is TGTGCCAGCAGCCCCGTCTGGACTAGCGGGGGGGCCGGCACAGATACGCAGTATTTT. Protein: CASSPVWTSGGAGTDTQYF.

The rearrangement links TRBV7-2 to TRBJ1-6, with 10 bases identical to TRBD1. Trimming at V came to 4 bases and at J to 9 bases, leaving 18 bases not matched to a gene. The CDR3 covers 19 residues. Germline CDR1 and CDR2: SGHTA and FQGNSA. CDR3 region: CASSYRWDRGRYGASPLHF. The CDR3 coding sequence is TGTGCCAGCAGCTACCGGTGGGACAGGGGCCGCTATGGGGCTTCACCCCTCCACTTT.

The J gene is TRBJ1-3, the V gene TRBV27; 8 bases line up with TRBD1. Germline CDR1 and CDR2: MNHEY and SMNVEV (reference sequence). The length of the CDR3 is 17 residues. J was trimmed by 1 base and V by 7 bases; bases with no gene match: 12. CDR3 region: CASKGTGFYTSGNTIYF. CDR3 coding DNA: TGTGCCAGCAAAGGGACAGGATTCTATACATCTGGAAACACCATATATTTT.